Listed below are T cell receptor beta chains from one sample, sequenced in a study of chemoradiotherapy in HPV16-positive cancers. The protocol was immunoSEQ multiplex PCR, while the TCRdb copy is restricted to in-frame clones and leaves out a portion. The sample includes 7,000 or so clones, about three quarters of them seen just once. Sampling was conducted from a patient who underwent chemoradiotherapy. Receptor source: a human donor with HPV-associated anogenital cancer. Both conserved end residues are trimmed from each CDR3. Fields, in order: CDR3 length, D gene, V gene, CDR3 protein. D genes are given only for firm matches.

13	.	TRBV27	ASTRGLGGTGELF
9	.	TRBV28	ASTGGYEQY
14	.	TRBV7-6	ASSLRRSSGANVLT
13	TRBD1	TRBV6-1	ASRWTGGSSGELF
11	TRBD1	TRBV4-3	ASSQETGGPQH
10	.	TRBV7-2	ASSTFTYEQY
12	TRBD2	TRBV18	ASSPERDSYEQY
10	.	TRBV29-1	SVVRLEETQY
14	.	TRBV5-1	ASSLFDAGGEAEAF
11	.	TRBV6-1	AIRDSGGYGYT
14	TRBD2	TRBV5-1	ASSLTSGVSTDTQY
12	.	TRBV6-6	ASLKNPSGNTIY
14	TRBD2	TRBV19	ASSPGRDPFQETQY
12	TRBD2	TRBV18	ASSLAGVGGEQY
12	TRBD1	TRBV25-1	ASSVGTAQETQY
11	.	TRBV29-1	SVDSTANYGYT
15	TRBD1	TRBV6-1	ASSEAIVGTGEYEQY
11	.	TRBV15	ATSRDGRNGYT
12	TRBD1	TRBV9	ASSVGQGVSPLH
16	TRBD2	TRBV6-1	ASSVWTSGRILTDTQY
11	.	TRBV7-3	ASSLDRNSPLH
13	TRBD1	TRBV6-1	ASSVGTGVYYGYT
13	TRBD1	TRBV5-4	ASSLAGGANGELF
8	.	TRBV28	ASGREGYT
16	TRBD2	TRBV15	ATSRDARGLGGTDTQY
9	.	TRBV28	ASSWAYGYT
11	TRBD2	TRBV7-8	ASSLSGGYEQY
11	.	TRBV27	ASGRGELTEAF
9	TRBD1	TRBV20-1	SGDRGETQY
14	.	TRBV7-9	ASSITRGYNPDTQY
18	.	TRBV2	ASIPGRQGSQAGSSYEQY
11	.	TRBV6-6	ASSYSPTTEAF
12	.	TRBV5-1	ASSARQMDYEQY
12	.	TRBV5-5	ASSLETGFYEQY
14	.	TRBV9	ASSSSTPGTNEKLF
13	.	TRBV7-9	ASTIHGLSNQPQH
13	.	TRBV18	ASSHPSVRGEKLF
14	.	TRBV30	AWSGALTATNEKLF
11	.	TRBV11-3	ASSPPGGDEQF
11	TRBD1	TRBV6-6	ASRGRGMDGYT
11	.	TRBV7-2	ASSQSGAAEQY
14	TRBD1	TRBV4-2	ASSRGQGAAQEKLF
11	.	TRBV18	ASSSTVSYEQY
13	.	TRBV19	ASSIDHRGAAGYT
10	.	TRBV7-9	ASMSSDTEAF
12	TRBD2	TRBV6-4	ASSEWTSADTQY
10	TRBD1	TRBV6-6	ASSYGTVEQY
9	.	TRBV20-1	SAQPWTEAF
12	.	TRBV28	ATSTSDGNEKLF
12	.	TRBV5-1	ASTPPGRTYEQY
18	.	TRBV4-1	ASSLGAAGDLSLQGHGYT
14	TRBD1	TRBV5-1	ASSLGQGIRGYGYT
10	TRBD1	TRBV29-1	SAGTGGEKLF
15	.	TRBV4-3	ASSQDTYGDTNEKLF
12	.	TRBV14	ASSLGLGVDEQY
13	.	TRBV7-2	ASSSSGGPNSPLH
10	.	TRBV30	AWSGGTPGYT
13	TRBD1	TRBV2	ASSESTGARGGYT
14	.	TRBV10-3	AISESRAGVNEKLF
12	TRBD1	TRBV28	ASSRRTGMGEQY